Listed below are T cell receptor beta chains from one sample, sequenced in a study of technical replicates of blood from a few donors. Produced via immunoSEQ multiplex PCR; TCRdb's table is partial and in-frame only. The table includes over 80,000 clones, approximately 96% detected once. The sequenced sample was T cells isolated from PBMCs. These TCRs come from a human donor in good health. CDR3s include the opening cysteine and the closing phenylalanine or tryptophan. The D gene is left open where the match is weak. Only some rows state a clone size, as once, few, many or a class for expanded clones.

>-|-|TRBV2|TRBJ1-5
TGTGCCAGCCACGGGGATAGCAATCAGCCCCAGCATTTT
CASHGDSNQPQHF
>-|TRBD2|TRBV6-4|TRBJ2-6
TGTGCCAGCAGTGAAACTAGCGGGAGTGGGGCCAACGTCCTGACTTTC
CASSETSGSGANVLTF
>-|TRBD1|TRBV7-9|TRBJ2-1
TGTGCCAGCAGCCCTGGTGGACAGGGCAATGAGCAGTTCTTC
CASSPGGQGNEQFF
>-|-|TRBV15|TRBJ2-1
TGTGCCACCAGCAGAGAGCCGGAGAGGGATGAGCAGTTCTTC
CATSREPERDEQFF
>-|-|TRBV6-5|TRBJ1-2
TGTGCCAGCATCGCGCCAGGGGCTTACAATGGCTACACCTTC
CASIAPGAYNGYTF
>-|TRBD1|TRBV28|TRBJ1-5
TGTGCCAGCAGGACAGGGGGCGCATATAGCAATCAGCCCCAGCATTTT
CASRTGGAYSNQPQHF
>-|-|TRBV2|TRBJ2-5
TGTGCCAGCAGTGTACAGAAAGAGACCCAGTACTTC
CASSVQKETQYF
>-|TRBD1|TRBV7-9|TRBJ2-5
TGTGCCAGCCTGAGAGCAGGGGGCCAAGAGACCCAGTACTTC
CASLRAGGQETQYF
>-|-|TRBV19|TRBJ1-5
TGTGCCAGTAGGCGGACAGTAGGGGGTCAGCCCCAGCATTTT
CASRRTVGGQPQHF
>-|-|TRBV5-4|TRBJ2-3
TGTGCCAGCAGCTTGGGGCAGGTGACGGGGACAGATACGCAGTATTTT
CASSLGQVTGTDTQYF
>-|-|TRBV5-4|TRBJ2-3
TGTGCCAGCAGCTTCGGTGATACGCAGTATTTT
CASSFGDTQYF
>-|TRBD2|TRBV7-2|TRBJ2-7
TGTGCCAGCAGCTTAGGGACTAGCGGGAGTATCCCCTACGAGCAGTACTTC
CASSLGTSGSIPYEQYF
>-|-|TRBV7-6|TRBJ2-1
TGTGCCAGCAGCTTAGAGCGGCTCCAAATGGATGAGCAGTTCTTC
CASSLERLQMDEQFF
>once|TRBD1|TRBV2|TRBJ2-5
TGTGCCAGCAGGACAGGGGTGGAAGAGACCCAGTACTTC
CASRTGVEETQYF
>-|TRBD1|TRBV27|TRBJ2-3
TGTGCCAGCAGTTTACCCCCGACAGGGGGTTATGATACGCAGTATTTT
CASSLPPTGGYDTQYF
>once|TRBD2|TRBV4-3|TRBJ2-3
TGCGCCAGCAGCCATCTGACGACTAGCGGGAGTACAGATACGCAGTATTTT
CASSHLTTSGSTDTQYF
>-|TRBD1|TRBV28|TRBJ1-1
TGTGCCAGCAGCCAACCGACAGGGTGGATGAGCACTGAAGCTTTCTTT
CASSQPTGWMSTEAFF
>-|-|TRBV19|TRBJ1-2
TGTGCCAGTAGTGTCGACAGACTCGATGGCTACACCTTC
CASSVDRLDGYTF
>-|TRBD1|TRBV7-8|TRBJ1-2
TGTGCCAGCAGCCGGGACAGCTTCTATGGCTACACCTTC
CASSRDSFYGYTF
>once|TRBD2|TRBV15|TRBJ2-7
TGTGCCACCAGCACCTTATTTTCGCTAGCGGGGTCCTACGAGCAGTACTTC
CATSTLFSLAGSYEQYF
>-|-|TRBV19|TRBJ1-2
TGTGCCAGTAGTACCCTCGGGGAAGGCTACACCTTC
CASSTLGEGYTF
>-|-|TRBV4-2|TRBJ2-7
TGTGCCAGCAGCCAAGATAGGCAGGGCGGCTACGAGCAGTACTTC
CASSQDRQGGYEQYF
>-|-|TRBV6-1|TRBJ1-2
TGTGCCACCGCGCCAAACAGGGTCTGGAACTATGGCTACACCTTC
CATAPNRVWNYGYTF
>once|TRBD2|TRBV9|TRBJ2-5
TGTGCCAGCAGCGTAGGAGCGGGAGTAGGGGAGACCCAGTACTTC
CASSVGAGVGETQYF
>-|TRBD1|TRBV2|TRBJ2-2
TGTGCCAGCGTCGGGGCAGGGGGCATAACCGGGGAGCTGTTTTTT
CASVGAGGITGELFF
>-|-|TRBV28|TRBJ2-6
TGTGCCATACTGTCCTCTGGGGCCAACGTCCTGACTTTC
CAILSSGANVLTF
>-|-|TRBV5-4|TRBJ2-2
TGTGCCAGCAGCTTGGGCAGGGGCCTATCCACCGGGGAGCTGTTTTTT
CASSLGRGLSTGELFF
>-|TRBD1|TRBV19|TRBJ1-5
TGTGCCAGTCAAAAGGGGGCGCAAGGTCAGCCCCAGCATTTT
CASQKGAQGQPQHF
>-|TRBD1|TRBV15|TRBJ1-5
TGTGCCACCAGCAGTCCAGGGGGACAGCCCCAGCATTTT
CATSSPGGQPQHF
>-|TRBD2|TRBV28|TRBJ2-3
TGTGCCAGCAGAAAACCGGGACTAGCGGAGCGGGGTACGCAGTATTTT
CASRKPGLAERGTQYF
>-|-|TRBV7-2|TRBJ2-1
TGTGCCAGCAGCTTGGGGAGAGTCAATGAGCAGTTCTTC
CASSLGRVNEQFF
>-|-|TRBV6-1|TRBJ1-2
TGTGCCAGCAGGCTAAACAGGGATCCGAACTATGGCTACACCTTC
CASRLNRDPNYGYTF
>-|-|TRBV30|TRBJ1-2
TGTGCCTGGACCGTCGGGGAGGGCTATGGCTACACCTTC
CAWTVGEGYGYTF
>-|TRBD2|TRBV6-1|TRBJ2-3
TGTGCCAGCAGTAGCGGGAGGGAAGTAGATACGCAGTATTTT
CASSSGREVDTQYF
>-|-|TRBV11-2|TRBJ1-3
TGTGCCAGCAGCTTAGTTCCCGCGGCCGGCTCTGGAAACACCATATATTTT
CASSLVPAAGSGNTIYF
>-|TRBD1|TRBV15|TRBJ2-7
TGTGCCACCAGCACTCTTCGGACAGGGCTCGAGCAGTACTTC
CATSTLRTGLEQYF
>-|TRBD2|TRBV29-1|TRBJ2-3
TGCAGCGTTGAAAGCGGGAGGGCCACAGATACGCAGTATTTT
CSVESGRATDTQYF
>-|-|TRBV19|TRBJ1-5
TGTGCCAGTAGTACTACCAGAATGTTAAGGGGCGTCGCGCTGATAGCACCTAAGCATTTT
CASSTTRMLRGVALIAPKHF
>-|-|TRBV7-9|TRBJ1-1
TGTGCCAGCAGCGAAGTTAGCACTGAAGCTTTCTTT
CASSEVSTEAFF
>-|-|TRBV6-5|TRBJ2-7
TGTGCCAGCAGTGGCAGAGGCCCGGTCGAGCAGTACTTC
CASSGRGPVEQYF
>-|TRBD2|TRBV28|TRBJ2-7
TGTGCCGCTGTTGGGGGGGACCGCTACGAGCAGTACTTC
CAAVGGDRYEQYF
>-|-|TRBV27|TRBJ2-1
TGTGCCAGCAGCGCCCTCGGGAATGAGCAGTTCTTC
CASSALGNEQFF
>-|-|TRBV2|TRBJ2-1
TGTGCCAGCAGTGACGAGCGTGCGCGCATCCGGCAGTTCTTC
CASSDERARIRQFF
>-|-|TRBV27|TRBJ1-5
TGTGCCAGCAGTTTCTACGTAGATCAGCCCCAGCATTTT
CASSFYVDQPQHF
>-|TRBD1|TRBV27|TRBJ1-5
TGTGCCAGCAGGCCCGGACAGGGTCCCGGCGAGCATTTT
CASRPGQGPGEHF
>few|TRBD2|TRBV4-2|TRBJ2-5
TGTGCCAGCAGCCCTTCCCGAGCGGGACAAGAGACCCAGTACTTC
CASSPSRAGQETQYF
>-|TRBD1|TRBV2|TRBJ1-2
TGTGCCAGCAGTCTACTCGGACAGGGGCGGGGCTACACCTTC
CASSLLGQGRGYTF
>-|TRBD2|TRBV7-3|TRBJ2-1
TGTGCCAGCAGCACGGGACTAGCGGGAAATGAGCAGTTCTTC
CASSTGLAGNEQFF
>-|-|TRBV4-3|TRBJ2-7
TGCGCCAGCAGCCCGTCTCGGGCGGGATCTCGTGAGCAGTACTTC
CASSPSRAGSREQYF
>-|TRBD2|TRBV7-8|TRBJ2-5
TGTGCCAGCAGCCGACCGGGGACAGGGACTAGCGGGAGGGCCTTCGGTGAGACCCAGTACTTC
CASSRPGTGTSGRAFGETQYF
>-|TRBD1|TRBV7-3|TRBJ2-7
TGTGCCAGCAGCGAAACAGGGGGCTCCTACGAGCAGTACTTC
CASSETGGSYEQYF
>-|-|TRBV19|TRBJ2-7
TGTGCCAGTAGTGGGGGACTGTTCTACGAGCAGTACTTC
CASSGGLFYEQYF
>-|TRBD1|TRBV6-1|TRBJ1-5
TGTGCCAGCAGTGGGACAGGGGGCTGGGATCAGCCCCAGCATTTT
CASSGTGGWDQPQHF
>-|TRBD2|TRBV7-2|TRBJ2-3
TGTGCCAGCAGCTTCGGACTAGCGGGAGTGGAAGATACGCAGTATTTT
CASSFGLAGVEDTQYF
>-|TRBD2|TRBV28|TRBJ2-1
TGTGCCAGCAGTTCACATCTAGCGGGAAGGGTTGAGCAGTTCTTC
CASSSHLAGRVEQFF